A selection of T cell receptor beta chains follows, all from one sample in a study of blood T cell repertoires in COVID-19. Only in-frame clones appear in the TCRdb table, and some are missing; sequencing was by immunoSEQ multiplex PCR. The repertoire includes about 220,000 clones, 80% of them detected once, and 7.2% sits in the top ten. Sequencing was performed on peripheral blood. The source of these receptors is a woman between 65 and 79 years old with acute or convalescent COVID-19. Each CDR3 is given with its conserved first and last residue. A D gene is named only where the DNA matches it firmly. Where a row states a size, it is once, few, many or the class of an expanded clone; other rows omit it.

d_call j_call clone_size cdr3_length v_call cdr3_nt cdr3_aa
. TRBJ2-2 . 14 TRBV7-9 TGTGCCAGCAGCTTACGGGGTACCACCGGGGAGCTGTTTTTT CASSLRGTTGELFF
. TRBJ2-5 few 15 TRBV19 TGTGCCAGTAGTCCCCAGGGAGGGGGTGGGGAGACCCAGTACTTC CASSPQGGGGETQYF
TRBD1 TRBJ2-3 . 13 TRBV24-1 TGTGCCACCAGTCCACAGGGGGTGGATACGCAGTATTTT CATSPQGVDTQYF
TRBD1 TRBJ1-2 . 13 TRBV4-1 TGCGCCAGCAGCCAGGACAGGAGAGGTGGCTACACCTTC CASSQDRRGGYTF
TRBD2 TRBJ2-3 . 17 TRBV24-1 TGTGCCACCAGTGACCCCAAAGCGGGGGGGGTCACAGATACGCAGTATTTT CATSDPKAGGVTDTQYF
TRBD2 TRBJ2-1 . 17 TRBV4-2 TGTGCCAGCAGCCTGGGACTAGCGGGGGGAAGATACAATGAGCAGTTCTTC CASSLGLAGGRYNEQFF
. TRBJ1-2 . 15 TRBV9 . CASSVGVGQGIGFTF
TRBD1 TRBJ2-5 . 15 TRBV7-2 TGTGCCAGCAGCTTTTTGAGGGGGCCGATGGAGACCCAGTACTTC CASSFLRGPMETQYF
TRBD1 TRBJ2-7 . 14 TRBV5-1 TGCGCCAGCAGCATCGGACAGGGGACCTACGAGCAGTACTTC CASSIGQGTYEQYF
TRBD2 TRBJ2-5 . 16 TRBV14 TGTGCCAGCAGCCTACTCGGGACTATATCCCAAGAGACCCAGTACTTC CASSLLGTISQETQYF
. TRBJ2-7 once 15 TRBV24-1 TGTGCCACCAGTGATTCGAGGGGGATCGGCTACGAGCAGTACTTC CATSDSRGIGYEQYF
TRBD1 TRBJ1-2 . 15 TRBV11-2 TGTGCCTCCAGGGGGGCGCCTCCTCTCACTTATGGCTACACCTTC CASRGAPPLTYGYTF
TRBD2 TRBJ2-7 . 15 TRBV19 TGTGCCAGTAGTATGAGCGGGGGATACTCCTACGAGCAGTACTTC CASSMSGGYSYEQYF
. TRBJ2-2 . 13 TRBV15 TGTGCCACCAGCAGAGACCCAGCCGGGGAGCTGTTTTTT CATSRDPAGELFF
TRBD1 TRBJ2-2 . 16 TRBV5-1 TGCGCCAGCAGCCGTCCGGGACAGGGGAACACCGGGGAGCTGTTTTTT CASSRPGQGNTGELFF
. TRBJ2-5 . 16 TRBV27 TGTGCCAGCAGTTTAGGTGGGGGTTTCCAGGGGGAGACCCAGTACTTC CASSLGGGFQGETQYF
. TRBJ2-7 . 11 TRBV19 TGTGCCAGTAGTGAGGGCCCAGAGCAGTACTTC CASSEGPEQYF
. TRBJ2-1 . 15 TRBV16 TGTGCCAGCAGCCAATCGGGGGGATCCCGGGGTGAGCAGTTCTTC CASSQSGGSRGEQFF
. TRBJ1-4 . 13 TRBV6-5 TGTGCCAGCAAAATGACAGGAGGTGAAAAACTGTTTTTT CASKMTGGEKLFF
TRBD1 TRBJ1-2 . 13 TRBV2 TGTGCCACCAAAGAGGGACAGAGCTATGGCTACACCTTC CATKEGQSYGYTF
TRBD2 TRBJ2-5 . 13 TRBV6-2/TRBV6-3 TGTGCCAGCAGTGCCGGGACTAAAGAGACCCAGTACTTC CASSAGTKETQYF
TRBD1 TRBJ2-7 . 17 TRBV25-1 TGTGCCAGCAGTGAATTTAGGGCCGGGACAGCCACCTACGAGCAGTACTTC CASSEFRAGTATYEQYF
TRBD1 TRBJ2-5 . 16 TRBV27 TGTGCCAGCAGACGTCCACCGGGACAGGGGCCTGGGACCCAGTACTTC CASRRPPGQGPGTQYF
. TRBJ1-2 . 13 TRBV6-5 TGTGCCAGCAGCCTAGGCTACTCGGATGGCTACACCTTC CASSLGYSDGYTF
. TRBJ2-7 . 15 TRBV18 TGTGCCAGCTCGGCCCCGGGACTGGCGATCTACGAGCAGTACTTC CASSAPGLAIYEQYF
TRBD1 TRBJ2-1 . 15 TRBV18 TGTGCCAGCTCCCATGACAGGGTAAAGAACAATGAGCAGTTCTTC CASSHDRVKNNEQFF
TRBD1 TRBJ1-4 . 17 TRBV4-1 TGCGCCAGCAGCCAGGACAGGGGCCTTGCAACTAATGAAAAACTGTTTTTT CASSQDRGLATNEKLFF
TRBD1 TRBJ1-2 . 15 TRBV6-5 TGTGCCAGCAGTTATGGGACAGGGGGCCCCTATGGCTACACCTTC CASSYGTGGPYGYTF
. TRBJ2-4 . 17 TRBV2 TGTGCCAGCGGAGGGGACCCAGTGTTAGTAGCCAAAAACATTCAGTACTTC CASGGDPVLVAKNIQYF
. TRBJ2-1 . 15 TRBV19 TGTGCCAGTAGCTCCCCAGACTTATCCTACAATGAGCAGTTCTTC CASSSPDLSYNEQFF
TRBD2 TRBJ2-1 . 15 TRBV7-2 TGTGCCAGCAGCGCGACTAGCGGGAGGAACAATGAGCAGTTCTTC CASSATSGRNNEQFF
TRBD1 TRBJ1-1 . 15 TRBV27 TGTGCCAGCAGTTCCACCTGGACAGGGATCTGGGGAGCTTTCTTT CASSSTWTGIWGAFF
TRBD1 TRBJ1-3 . 18 TRBV3-1/TRBV3-2 TGTGCCAGCAGCTCAAGGCCTCCGGGACAGGGCACCGGAAACACCATATATTTT CASSSRPPGQGTGNTIYF
. TRBJ2-4 . 13 TRBV6-4 TGTGCCAGCAGTGAGGACTTAACTAGCATTCAGTACTTC CASSEDLTSIQYF
. TRBJ2-6 . 13 TRBV10-2 TGCGCCAGCAGGATAGCCGGGGCCAACGTCCTGACTTTC CASRIAGANVLTF
. TRBJ2-1 . 16 TRBV5-6 TGTGCCAGCAGCTTGGCGGGGAGATCCTCCTACAATGAGCAGTTCTTC CASSLAGRSSYNEQFF
TRBD2 TRBJ2-1 . 15 TRBV3-1/TRBV3-2 TGTGCCAGCAGTCTAGCGGGGGGGCTCTACAATGAGCAGTTCTTC CASSLAGGLYNEQFF
TRBD2 TRBJ2-4 . 19 TRBV19 TGTGCCAGTAGTATAGCTAGCGGGGGGGCAAGAGGGGCCAAAAACATTCAGTACTTC CASSIASGGARGAKNIQYF